The 9 T cell receptor beta chains in this list originate from one sample, sequenced in a study of CD8+ T cells in alopecia areata. cDNA reverse transcribed from extracted RNA served as the sequencing template. Only in-frame clones appear in the TCRdb table, and some are missing; sequencing was by immunoSEQ multiplex PCR. The table shows 150,000 to 200,000 clones, with around 60% occurring only once. The sample in question was CD4+ T cells sorted from blood, obtained at week 0. These receptor sequences come from a human donor with alopecia areata.

This clone has a handful of counts. V is TRBV6-5 and J is TRBJ2-3; 10 nucleotides match TRBD2. CDR3 length equals 15 residues. The germline gives CDR1 MNHEY, CDR2 SVGAGI. Trimming removed 5 bases from V and 6 bases from J; junction bases left unmatched: 8. This CDR3 reads CASSPQAGGTDTQYF. CDR3 sequence (DNA): TGTGCCAGCAGTCCACAAGCGGGGGGGACGGATACGCAGTATTTT.

This clone is a singleton in its sample. The V gene is TRBV5-6, the J gene TRBJ2-7; D could derive from TRBD1 or TRBD2 (5 bases each). There are 14 residues in the CDR3. In germline, CDR1 is SGHDT, CDR2 YYEEEE. V was trimmed by 4 bases and J by 2 bases, leaving 13 bases between them. This CDR3 reads CASSHGTVTYEQYF. The DNA of the CDR3 is TGTGCCAGCAGCCACGGGACCGTCACCTACGAGCAGTACTTC.

V gene TRBV6-1 combines with J gene TRBJ1-2; a possible D gene is TRBD1 (5 bases). Trimming took 0 bases from V and 5 from J, leaving 16 bases between them. The CDR3 length is 16 residues. Germline V gene sequence: CDR1 MNHNS, CDR2 SASEGT. CDR3 residues: CASSEAVTGQTYGYTF. CDR3 DNA sequence: TGTGCCAGCAGTGAAGCTGTTACAGGACAAACTTATGGCTACACCTTC.

The chain couples TRBV30 to TRBJ2-7; 9 bases are shared with TRBD2. The CDR3 consists of 15 residues. The ends lost 3 bases at V and 1 base at J; junction bases unmatched: 7. Germline V lookup: CDR1 GTSNPN, CDR2 SVGIG (reference sequence). The CDR3 here is CAWSAPGLASYEQYF. CDR3 in DNA: TGTGCCTGGAGCGCTCCGGGACTAGCTTCCTACGAGCAGTACTTC. Supplemented by reference TRBV30 and TRBJ2-7, the full variable domain reads SQTIHQWPATLVQPVGSPLSLECTVEGTSNPNLYWYRQAAGRGLQLLFYSVGIGQISSEVPQNLSASRPQDRQFILSSKKLLLSDSGFYLCAWSAPGLASYEQYFGPGTRLTVT.

A single count supports this clone. This chain's CDR3 is CASSFDRAPNYGYTF. The CDR3 DNA reads TGTGCCAGCAGCTTTGACAGGGCACCTAACTATGGCTACACCTTC. The chain links TRBV7-2 to TRBJ1-2; TRBD1 matches 7 bases. Germline lookup yields CDR1 SGHTA and CDR2 FQGNSA. Trimming cost V 3 bases and J 0 bases; bases outside gene matches: 4. This CDR3 has 15 amino acids.

With regard to this clone: An end of the junction does not agree with germline; a read error may underlie this. The chain couples TRBV29-1 to TRBJ2-1, with D hard to call. Germline-derived CDR1 and CDR2 are SQVTM and ANQGSEA. The CDR3 has 15 residues. The CDR3 region is CSVEVSPVRYKEQFF. The CDR3 DNA is TGCAGCGTTGAAGTTTCGCCAGTTCGGTACAAAGAGCAGTTCTTC.

The chain combines TRBV2 with TRBJ1-2; D is ambiguous. The V gene lost 7 bases and the J gene lost 3 bases, with 9 bases spanning the gap. The CDR3 length is 12 residues. Germline V gene sequence: CDR1 SNHLY, CDR2 FYNNEI. The CDR3 loop reads CASTDGDYGYTF. The CDR3 bases are TGTGCCAGCACAGACGGCGACTATGGCTACACCTTC. Complete variable domain (other parts from reference TRBV2 and TRBJ1-2): EPEVTQTPSHQVTQMGQEVILRCVPISNHLYFYWYRQILGQKVEFLVSFYNNEISEKSEIFDDQFSVERPDGSNFTLKIRSTKLEDSAMYFCASTDGDYGYTFGSGTRLTVV.

The V gene is TRBV6-1, the J gene TRBJ1-1; 7 bases match TRBD1. Unmatched junction bases numbered 7, after V lost 6 bases and J lost 3 bases. The CDR3 consists of 14 residues. Per the germline V gene, CDR1 is MNHNS and CDR2 is SASEGT. CDR3 in amino acids: CASRPHDRDTEAFF. CDR3 bases: TGTGCCAGCAGACCACACGACAGGGACACTGAAGCTTTCTTT.

The V gene is TRBV19, the J gene TRBJ2-4; TRBD2 agrees at 8 bases. Trimming took 3 bases from V and 7 from J; bases not matched to a gene: 2. The CDR3 length is 13 residues. Germline values: CDR1 LNHDA, CDR2 SQIVND (reference sequence). The CDR3 is CASSMRTSNIQYF. CDR3 nucleotides: TGTGCCAGTAGTATGCGGACTAGCAACATTCAGTACTTC.